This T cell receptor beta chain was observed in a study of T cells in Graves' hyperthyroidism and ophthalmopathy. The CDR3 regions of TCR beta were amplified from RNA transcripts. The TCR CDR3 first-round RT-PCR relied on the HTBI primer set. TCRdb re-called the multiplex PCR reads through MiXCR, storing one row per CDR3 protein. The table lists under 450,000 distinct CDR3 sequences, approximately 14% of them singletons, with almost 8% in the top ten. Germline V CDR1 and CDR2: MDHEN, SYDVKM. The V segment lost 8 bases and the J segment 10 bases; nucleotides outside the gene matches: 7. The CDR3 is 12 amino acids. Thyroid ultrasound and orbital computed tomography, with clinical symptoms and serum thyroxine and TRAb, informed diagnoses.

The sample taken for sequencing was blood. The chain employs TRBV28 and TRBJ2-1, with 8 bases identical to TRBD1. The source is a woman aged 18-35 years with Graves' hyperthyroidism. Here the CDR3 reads CASQGAVGEQFF. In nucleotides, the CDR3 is TGTGCCAGCCAGGGGGCGGTTGGGGAGCAGTTCTTC.